The sequence of this T cell receptor (beta chain) was determined in a study of shared clonotypes between healthy human individuals. Findings and limits, study-wide: For sorted subsets, rarefaction showed incomplete sequencing despite large depth.

Naive CD8 cells, CD45RO-negative and positively selected for CCR7, excluded terminally differentiated effector memory CD45RA+ cells. About this clone itself: Its antigen remains unknown.

Germline V gene data show CDR1 as MNHEY and CDR2 as SMNVEV (reference sequence). The J segment lost 6 bases and the V segment lost 5 bases, leaving 9 bases of the junction unmatched. This CDR3 has 14 residues. Each subset's genomic DNA was split evenly across several immunoSEQ plates. Per the authors' pipeline: Quality scores were absent from the junction-only immunoSEQ sequences, so filtering differed. Sequencing used immunoSEQ multiplex PCR; TCRdb keeps in-frame clones, though not all of them. V and J calls plus clone size are reproduced from that table; the DNA served to infer D and trimming. Among hundreds of thousands of clones listed, about 96% were seen once.

V and J are TRBV27 and TRBJ2-7; TRBD2 aligns across 8 bases. The sample consisted of naive CD8+ T cells sorted from blood. This TCR came from a woman in her twenties or thirties in good health. The CDR3 DNA sequence: TGTGCCAGCAGTACCCTAGCGGGTCTGAGCGAGCAGTACTTC. Its translation is CASSTLAGLSEQYF.